This TCR beta chain was captured by sequencing in a study of cytomegalovirus exposure and HLA in healthy donors. Looked up from germline, CDR1 is MNHNY and CDR2 is SVGAGI (reference sequence). After removal of 6 bases from V and 4 bases from J, the junction contained 8 bases not matched to a gene. The CDR3 is 14 amino acids. The PCR contained 60 Vbeta and 13 Jbeta primers. Method: immunoSEQ multiplex PCR; TCRdb's copy keeps in-frame clones and lacks some. The table has approximately 150,000 clones, roughly 78% seen once. This clone was seen once. Its target is unknown. Study findings and constraints: The authors listed some 150 TCR beta chains as cytomegalovirus-associated. CMV antigen specificity of a few CMV-associated chains was confirmed in vitro. Reportedly, diagnosis of cytomegalovirus status by the classifier showed high specificity and sensitivity.

Sequences were obtained from PBMCs. This chain connects TRBV6-6 to TRBJ1-2, with 7 bases fitting TRBD1. The source of this sequence is a female donor in good health and CMV-seronegative. CDR3 protein: CASSSRDRVYGYTF. DNA for the CDR3: TGTGCCAGCAGCTCCCGGGACAGAGTCTATGGCTACACCTTC.